Following are 26 T cell receptor beta chains from one sample sequenced in a study of tumor-infiltrating lymphocytes in primary liver carcinoma. A constant-region primer served to make TCR beta cDNA from roughly 460 ng total RNA. For TCR beta, libraries were produced by three nested multiplex PCR rounds using slightly modified ARM-PCR. Each of the first two PCR rounds ran about 9 cycles with TRBV1-TRBV30 forward and C-beta reverse primers. From the multiplex PCR reads, TCRdb called clonotypes with MiXCR, one entry per CDR3 protein. The sample consists of 90,000 to 100,000 distinct CDR3 sequences, almost 70% of them appearing once. Investigators took RNA and DNA out together from about 20-30 mg of unsorted bulk tissue. Sequenced sample: liver tumor tissue from sampling region 5. The subset: tumor region T5, tumor centre. These receptor sequences come from a woman in her sixties or seventies with primary liver carcinoma and hepatitis B virus infection.

Comment on this clonotype: This may be a read error, as it is one base from a much larger clone. Here the CDR3 reads CASSPAGWGESSCNEQFF. The CDR3 DNA sequence: TGTGCCAGCAGCCCCGCAGGTTGGGGGGAGAGCTCCTGCAATGAGCAGTTCTTC. The chain uses TRBV28 and TRBJ2-1; D perhaps matches TRBD2 (6 bases). In germline, CDR1 is MDHEN, CDR2 SYDVKM. The CDR3 sequence is 18 residues long.

The chain is built from TRBV2 and TRBJ2-1; maybe TRBD1 (6 bases). CDR1 is SNHLY and CDR2 is FYNNEI in the germline V gene. The CDR3 is 11 amino acids. V was clipped by 7 bases and J by 10 bases, with 11 bases between them. The DNA for the CDR3 is TGTGCCAGCACCCAGGGGCGGGAGCAGTTCTTC. Translating it yields CASTQGREQFF.

As to this clonotype: One base away lies a much larger clone, so this may be a sequencing read error. The rearrangement links TRBV5-1 to TRBJ2-2; no reliable D call. Germline lookup yields CDR1 SGHRS and CDR2 YFSETQ. V lost 6 bases to trimming and J lost 0 bases, with 6 bases between them. This CDR3 contains 13 residues. The CDR3 DNA is TGCGCCAGCAACCTCACGAACACCGGGGAGCTGTTTTTT. Its protein product is CASNLTNTGELFF. Full variable domain (remainder filled in from reference TRBV5-1 and TRBJ2-2): KAGVTQTPRYLIKTRGQQVTLSCSPISGHRSVSWYQQTPGQGLQFLFEYFSETQRNKGNFPGRFSGRQFSNSRSEMNVSTLELGDSALYLCASNLTNTGELFFGEGSRLTVL.

This clonotype was counted between two and nine times. A single base separates this from a much larger clone, so it may be a read error. This chain links TRBV12-3 or TRBV12-4 with TRBJ2-7; a weak D match, TRBD1 (6 bases). The CDR3 has 15 amino acids. In DNA, the CDR3 is TGTGCCAGCAGTTTAAATAGCAGGGGATTCTACAAGCAGTACTTC. Protein: CASSLNSRGFYKQYF.

The chain has TRBV5-5 and TRBJ1-3; perhaps TRBD1 as D (5 bases). V lost 3 bases to trimming and J lost 0 bases, with 13 bases between them. Germline V gives CDR1 SGHKS, CDR2 YYEKEE (reference sequence). This CDR3 spans 16 amino acids. For the CDR3, the DNA is TGTGCCAGCAGCTCGGGGGGGAATACCTCTGGAAACACCATATATTTT. Protein product: CASSSGGNTSGNTIYF.

In regard to this clonotype: At one of its ends the junction is not consistent with the germline gene, which may arise from a read error. V and J are TRBV12-3 or TRBV12-4 and TRBJ2-1, with no clear D. This CDR3 is built from 11 residues. The CDR3 coding sequence is TGTGCCAGCTCGAAAGTTAGTGAGCAGTTCTTT. Translating it yields CASSKVSEQFF.

With respect to this clonotype: A much larger clone differs by one base, so this may be a read error. The rearrangement joins TRBV6-4 to TRBJ2-1; 9 bases are a match to TRBD2. The germline V gene encodes CDR1 MRHNA and CDR2 SNTAGT. With V trimmed by 8 bases and J by 4 bases, 12 bases remained unmatched. This CDR3 has 16 amino acids. The CDR3 DNA is TGTGCCAGCGCCGTCTTAGCGGGAGCGGGGTACAATGAGCAGTTCTTC. Translated: CASAVLAGAGYNEQFF.

To note about this clonotype: The junction departs from germline at one end; a sequencing error may be responsible. This chain links TRBV11-3 with TRBJ2-7; a weak D match, TRBD1 (7 bases). This CDR3 comprises 15 residues. Germline CDR1 reads SGHNT; CDR2 reads YENEEA. CDR3 sequence reads: CASSPGTAGNYDQYF. The CDR3 nucleotides read TGTGCCAGCAGCCCCGGGACAGCGGGCAATTACGATCAGTACTTC.

The chain recombines TRBV7-8 with TRBJ1-6; TRBD1 matches at 10 bases. The J segment lost 7 bases and the V segment lost 7 bases, leaving 16 bases of the junction unmatched. Germline CDR1 is SGHVS and CDR2 is FQNEAQ. The CDR3 is 18 amino acids. This CDR3 is CASNSGTGEAFWNSPLHF. For the CDR3, the DNA is TGTGCCAGCAATTCCGGGACAGGGGAGGCCTTTTGGAATTCACCCCTCCACTTT.

V gene TRBV28 combines with J gene TRBJ2-7; 12 nucleotides line up with TRBD1. Germline V gene lookup returns CDR1 MDHEN and CDR2 SYDVKM. The CDR3 spans 15 residues. V dropped 8 bases and J dropped 7; count of bases not matched to a gene: 12. For the CDR3, the DNA is TGTGCCAGCTGGAGACCGGGACAGGGGGCGGTGGAGCAGTACTTC. Its translation is CASWRPGQGAVEQYF.

Worth noting for this clonotype: An end of the junction does not agree with germline; a read error may underlie this. This chain links TRBV5-6 with TRBJ1-2; a possible D gene is TRBD1 (6 bases). Germline V gene lookup returns CDR1 SGHDT and CDR2 YYEEEE. The CDR3 extends over 14 amino acids. The CDR3 DNA is TGTGCCAGCAGCTGGTACAGGGTCAACTATGACTACACCTTC. As protein: CASSWYRVNYDYTF.

V is TRBV28 and J is TRBJ1-1; no firm D call. Germline V gene lookup returns CDR1 MDHEN and CDR2 SYDVKM. The length of the CDR3 is 12 residues. The CDR3 DNA reads as TGTGTCGTTACAACAATGAACACTGAAGCTTTCTTT. Translation gives CVVTTMNTEAFF.

This clonotype occurred once. A much larger clone is a single base away; this may be a read error. The chain combines TRBV30 with TRBJ2-1; maybe TRBD1 (5 bases). Germline V gene lookup returns CDR1 GTSNPN and CDR2 SVGIG (reference sequence). This CDR3 has 15 amino acids. The CDR3 DNA reads TGTGCCTGGAGTCTGGGGCCTGGGGATTACAATGAGCAGTCCTTC. This translates into CAWSLGPGDYNEQSF.

Points on this clonotype: The junction shows a germline mismatch at one end, possibly a read error. The gene calls are TRBV11-2 and TRBJ2-7, with D possibly being TRBD1 or TRBD2 (6 bases each). CDR3 size: 16 residues. The V gene's germline CDR1 is SGHAT and CDR2 FQNNGV. The CDR3 here is CASGFGTGGGFEKQYF. The CDR3 region has the DNA TGTGCCAGCGGCTTTGGGACTGGGGGCGGATTCGAAAAGCAGTACTTC.

With regard to this clonotype: The junction does not match germline at one end; this may be a read error. The rearrangement links TRBV7-3 to TRBJ2-5; 8 bases fit TRBD2. Germline loops: CDR1 SGHTA, CDR2 FQGTGA. The length of the CDR3 is 15 residues. As DNA, the CDR3 is TGTGTCAGCAGTCACTTAGCGGGATACCAAGAGACCCAGTACTTC. It codes for CVSSHLAGYQETQYF.

Concerning this clonotype: One end of the junction does not line up with germline, which may come from a read error. The genes are TRBV12-3 or TRBV12-4 and TRBJ1-2; TRBD1 matches 8 bases. The CDR3 spans 14 residues. CDR3 sequence reads: CAISPPRTGLGYTF. The CDR3 nucleotides read TGTGCCATCAGTCCTCCCCGGACAGGGCTTGGCTACACCTTC.

The J gene is TRBJ1-2, the V gene TRBV6-5, with TRBD1 as a possible D gene (6 bases). The CDR3 covers 14 residues. Germline assignment: CDR1 MNHEY and CDR2 SVGAGI. The CDR3 sequence: CARSYGGPGYGYTF. Here the CDR3 DNA reads TGTGCTAGAAGTTACGGGGGGCCAGGCTATGGCTACACCTTC.

Comments on this clonotype: Here the CDR3 omits its conserved ending phenylalanine or tryptophan, so a read error is the likely source. This sequence joins TRBV6-5 and TRBJ2-3, with D unresolved. Deletions cut 5 bases from V and 6 bases from J, with 9 bases between. CDR1 and CDR2 from the germline V gene are MNHEY and SVGAGI. CDR3 length: 12 residues. DNA of the CDR3: TGTGCCAGCAGTCCCTATACTGATACGCAGTATCTT. Protein sequence: CASSPYTDTQYL.

On this clonotype itself: Its ends do not fully match the called genes, so a read error is possible. The V gene is TRBV6-1, the J gene TRBJ1-6; TRBD1 aligns across 8 bases. The germline gives CDR1 MNHNS, CDR2 SASEGT. CDR3 size: 14 residues. CDR3 residues: CASGRDRNNPPFHF. The DNA for the CDR3 is TGTGCCAGCGGAAGGGACAGGAATAATCCACCCTTCCACTTT.

Of note for this clonotype: Germline is not matched at one junction end, which may reflect a read error. This rearrangement joins TRBV6-1 to TRBJ1-2, with D possibly matching TRBD1 (6 bases). Germline V gene data show CDR1 as MNHNS and CDR2 as SASEGT. The CDR3 consists of 15 residues. The CDR3 protein is CASSEISQGLYGYTF. CDR3 DNA sequence: TGTGCCAGCAGTGAAATTTCACAGGGTCTTTATGGCTACACCTTT.

This clonotype has at least ten counts. The chain recombines TRBV7-9 with TRBJ2-7; D may be TRBD2 (5 bases). This CDR3 has 15 amino acids. V was shortened by 3 bases and J by 5 bases, with 17 bases between the two germline ends. Germline CDR1 reads SEHNR; CDR2 reads FQNEAQ (reference sequence). CDR3 sequence reads: CASSLFPRRSHEQYF. DNA for the CDR3: TGTGCCAGCAGCTTGTTCCCTCGGAGGAGCCACGAGCAGTACTTC.

A word on this clonotype: The CDR3 carries no conserved terminal phenylalanine or tryptophan, so it likely arises from a read error. CDR3 nucleotides: TGCAGCGTTGGGCAAGGGACCCAGTACCTC. Protein: CSVGQGTQYL. The chain recombines TRBV29-1 with TRBJ2-5, with D unresolved. This CDR3 comprises 10 residues. Germline V gene data show CDR1 as SQVTM and CDR2 as ANQGSEA.

Of note for this clonotype: One junction end does not reproduce the germline sequence, and a read error may be involved. The V call is TRBV6-5, the J call TRBJ2-6, with D perhaps TRBD1 (5 bases). The germline V gene has CDR1 MNHEY and CDR2 SVGAGI. CDR3 length: 15 amino acids. The CDR3, as DNA: TGTGCCAGCAGTTTAGACGGGCCTGGGGCCAACGTCCCGACTTTC. This sequence encodes CASSLDGPGANVPTF.

About this clonotype: No conserved phenylalanine or tryptophan is present at the end of the CDR3, so a read error is the likely explanation. The chain employs TRBV6-2 or TRBV6-3 and TRBJ2-7, with D perhaps matching TRBD1 or TRBD2 (5 bases each). Germline values: CDR1 MNHEY, CDR2 SVGEGT. This CDR3 spans 12 amino acids. The V gene lost 11 bases and the J gene lost 7 bases, with 18 bases spanning the gap. Written as DNA, the CDR3 is TGTGCCTCCTCCGGGACCCCCCGTGAGCAGTACTTA. It specifies CASSGTPREQYL.

A word on this clonotype: The junction departs from germline at one end; a sequencing error may be responsible. The V gene is TRBV11-3, the J gene TRBJ1-1; TRBD1 is a possible D gene (6 bases). CDR3 length: 17 amino acids. The germline gives CDR1 SGHNT, CDR2 YENEEA. The DNA of the CDR3 is TGTGCCAGCAGCTCAAAGCTGAACAGGGCTAAGAACACTGAAGCATTCTTT. The encoded protein is CASSSKLNRAKNTEAFF.

CDR3 DNA: TGTGCCAGTAGTACTAAAGGGGCCCGCGGCTCCTACGAGCAGTACTTC. Encoded protein: CASSTKGARGSYEQYF. The V gene is TRBV6-1, the J gene TRBJ2-7; possible D gene TRBD1, 5 bases. The CDR3 loop spans 16 amino acids. Germline loops: CDR1 MNHNS, CDR2 SASEGT. V was pared by 9 bases and J by 0 bases, with 21 bases between.